The sequence of this T cell receptor (beta chain) was determined in a study of cytomegalovirus exposure and HLA in healthy donors. The CDR3 contains 17 residues. CDR1 is MNHNS and CDR2 is SASEGT in the germline V gene. With 2 bases removed from V and 4 bases from J, the gap between germline ends came to 17 bases. Measured with immunoSEQ multiplex PCR; TCRdb has only the in-frame clones, and not every one. The table has some 250,000 clones, around 88% seen once; the top ten hold less than 1.5%. This clone was recorded only once. The chain links TRBV6-1 to TRBJ1-4; a possible D gene is TRBD1 (6 bases). The source of this sequence is a woman aged 30 to 39 in good health and CMV-seropositive. Input material: PBMCs. The CDR3 is CASSELRTVKSNEKLFF. The CDR3 DNA follows: TGTGCCAGCAGTGAATTAAGGACAGTAAAAAGTAATGAAAAACTGTTTTTT.